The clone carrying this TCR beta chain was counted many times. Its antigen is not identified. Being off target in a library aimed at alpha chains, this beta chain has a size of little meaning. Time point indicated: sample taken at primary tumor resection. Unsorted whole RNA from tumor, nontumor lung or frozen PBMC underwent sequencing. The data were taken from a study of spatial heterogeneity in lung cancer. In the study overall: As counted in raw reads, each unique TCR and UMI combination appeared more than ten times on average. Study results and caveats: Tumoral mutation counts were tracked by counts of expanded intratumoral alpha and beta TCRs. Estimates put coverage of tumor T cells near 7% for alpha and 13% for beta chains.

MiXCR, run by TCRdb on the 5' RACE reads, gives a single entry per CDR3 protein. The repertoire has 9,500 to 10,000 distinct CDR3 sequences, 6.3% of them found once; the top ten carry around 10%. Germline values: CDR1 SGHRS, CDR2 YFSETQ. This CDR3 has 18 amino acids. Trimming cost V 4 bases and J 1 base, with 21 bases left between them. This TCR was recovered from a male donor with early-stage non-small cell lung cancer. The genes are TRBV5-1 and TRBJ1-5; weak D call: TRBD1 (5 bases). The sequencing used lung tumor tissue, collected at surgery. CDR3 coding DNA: TGCGCCAGCAGCCCCGGGCAGGGTGGGTCGGTGAGCAATCAGCCCCAGCATTTT. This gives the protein CASSPGQGGSVSNQPQHF.